The text below deals with one TCR beta chain. Its antigen is not yet known. No much larger clone is present one base from it, and per-base qualities are unavailable. This record comes from a study of shared clonotypes between healthy human individuals (dated by TCRdb to 2020 to 2022). Concerning the study at large: A few men and a couple of women, aged 18 to 49 years, made up the cohort. For each donor, CD4 naive and CD4 memory were each run on three plates, CD8 naive on two plates, and CD8 memory on one plate. Blood TCR repertoires of four to six healthy adults were deeply sequenced to estimate repertoire size and the extent of clonotype sharing between individuals. Different laboratories and diverse techniques were used to prepare libraries and sequence TCR repertoires, to increase sequencing depth and limit assay-specific biases. Per donor, leukapheresis produced somewhere between about 0.9 and 9.5 billion PBMCs. Results and caveats for the whole study, not just this receptor: Pairwise subsampling indicated that sequencing depth was expected to affect the degree of clonotype sharing among donors. Naive subsets generally had larger estimated clonotype richness than memory subsets. Because the study included a small number of donors, the genetic and exposure-history diversity represented was limited. Only blood was sampled, and tissue TCR repertoires likely differ from those in blood. Rarefaction of sorted-subset datasets indicated incomplete sequencing despite the large sequencing depth. Clonotypes shared by all four sorted-subset donors showed higher generation probabilities than non-shared clonotypes. Roughly 5% of naive CD4, 3.5% of naive CD8, roughly 2.5% of memory CD4, and less than 0.45% of memory CD8 clonotypes were shared across a handful of donors.

CDR1 and CDR2 are read off the germline V gene (reference sequence) as SGHKS and YYEKEE. The CDR3 has 14 amino acids, counting the end cysteine and phenylalanine. Solely the CDR3 DNA is kept, with 42 bases framed from the first base. V was cut back by 2 bases and J by 0 bases, leaving a gap of 8 bases between them. Using the deep immunoSEQ assay, TCR CDR3 regions were amplified from genomic DNA by multiplex PCR. Extracted genomic DNA from each cell subset was distributed evenly across all wells of several immunoSEQ 96-well plates, and each plate was treated as a replicate. For sorted subsets, 200 to 250 ng genomic DNA, equal to tens of thousands of T cell genomes, was loaded into each replicate PCR. Purified libraries were quantified with a Qubit 3.0 fluorometer, sized on a Bioanalyzer 2100, and re-quantified with the KAPA Library Quantification kit. Every immunoSEQ 96-well plate was sequenced on a dedicated single-read 150-cycle Illumina NextSeq 550 flow cell. On the authors' methods: Because only junctional sequences without quality scores were contained in the immunoSEQ output, filtering matching that applied to full-length reads could not be performed. To assign V/J genes and CDR3, sequences were annotated against IMGT germline references using PyIR, a Python wrapper for IgBLAST v1.9. Any read was removed if the V/J assignment was weak (E-value above 1e-6), the CDR3 was missing, or the read contained stop codons, out-of-frame junctions, or ambiguous translated residues. V3J clonotypes were defined by identical inferred V gene, J gene, and CDR3 amino acid sequence. To compute the percentage overlap between repertoires, the number of shared unique clonotypes was divided by the size of the smaller repertoire. RTK rarefaction, the Chao1 estimator, and Recon v2.1 estimates of unobserved clonotypes were used to assess repertoire richness. Generation probabilities for all TCRbeta clonotypes obtained by the gDNA method from a few donors were computed using OLGA. TCRdb stores this immuneACCESS table with in-frame sequences only. Part of the clones is absent; in the studies checked, under half of the shortfall reflects unresolved V genes, and no reason is known for the rest. V and J calls and clone size follow that table, whereas D and trimming were derived from the DNA. The sample profile shows 700,000 or so clones; more than 70% of them were found once. 1.8% of the sample comes from the top ten.

Donors were healthy HIV-negative adults with no recently reported acute infections or vaccinations. Every donor was a Caucasian adult living in Nashville, Tennessee, USA. CD4+ T cells were enriched through magnetic negative selection, after which naive cells were positively selected on CD45RA and the remaining negative fraction served as the memory subset. Blood was obtained by leukapheresis, after which PBMCs were separated by Ficoll-Histopaque density gradient centrifugation and cryopreserved in liquid nitrogen vapor phase. Purity and quantity of every magnetically sorted T cell population were checked by analytical flow cytometry. Genomic DNA was isolated from each sorted fraction and quantified by UV absorbance on a Nanodrop 2000c.

The sequence is built from TRBV5-5 and TRBJ1-1; confidence is insufficient to name the D gene. The clonotype originates from a woman aged 25 to 39 in good health. Specimen: memory CD4+ T cells sorted from blood. The meaning of the sample's cell subset or site label: CD45RA-negative fraction. The nucleotide sequence is TGTGCCAGCAGCTTTGCGAGGGTGAACACTGAAGCTTTCTTT. This gives the protein CASSFARVNTEAFF.